The 5 T cell receptor beta chains below come from one sample, sequenced in a study of blood T cell repertoires in COVID-19. Clones were sequenced by immunoSEQ multiplex PCR, and TCRdb holds only the in-frame ones, with some missing. The data contain 90,000 to 150,000 clones, 75% to 90% of them singletons. The source material was peripheral blood. The receptors were gathered from a man in his 70s with active or convalescent COVID-19.

The V gene is TRBV29-1, the J gene TRBJ2-3; 8 bases align to TRBD1. Germline-derived CDR1 and CDR2 are SQVTM and ANQGSEA. The length of the CDR3 is 13 residues. V lost 4 bases, J lost 5 bases, and 5 bases stayed unmatched. This chain's CDR3 is CSVGRGREDTQYF. The CDR3 nucleotides read TGCAGCGTTGGCAGGGGGCGCGAAGATACGCAGTATTTT.

This clone was seen only once. The sample holds other DNA sequences that translate to the same CDR3. This chain connects TRBV18 to TRBJ2-7; the D gene is possibly TRBD1 (6 bases). V lost 3 bases and J lost 7, with 16 bases in between. Germline assignment: CDR1 KGHSH and CDR2 LQKENI. CDR3 length: 14 residues. The CDR3 here is CASSPKQGTYEQYF. The CDR3 DNA follows: TGTGCCAGCTCACCTAAACAGGGAACGTATGAGCAGTACTTC.

The chain has TRBV6-4 and TRBJ2-1; 8 bases map to TRBD1. The length of the CDR3 is 17 residues. V trimming: 0 bases; J trimming: 0 bases; junction bases outside the gene matches: 4. CDR1 MRHNA and CDR2 SNTAGT come from the germline V gene. CDR3 nucleotide sequence: TGTGCCAGCAGTGACTCGGGCAGGGGGCACTCCTACAATGAGCAGTTCTTC. Protein product: CASSDSGRGHSYNEQFF.

V and J are TRBV10-3 and TRBJ2-7; D is perhaps TRBD1 (6 bases). This CDR3 is built from 15 residues. Between the trimmed V and J ends, which lost 7 bases and 5 bases, there was a span of 21 bases. From germline, CDR1 is ENHRY and CDR2 SYGVKD. CDR3 in DNA: TGTGCCATCACCGGCCGCCCAGGGGCGCTGGACGAGCAGTACTTC. Amino acids: CAITGRPGALDEQYF.

V usage is TRBV19 and J usage is TRBJ2-1, with 10 positions matching TRBD2. The CDR3 loop spans 17 amino acids. V lost 3 bases and J lost 8; bases outside the gene matches: 13. Germline V gene data show CDR1 as LNHDA and CDR2 as SQIVND (reference sequence). The DNA of the CDR3 is TGTGCCAGTAGTATCCGGATCCAGCGGGAGGGCCACTATGAGCAGTTCTTC. Its protein product is CASSIRIQREGHYEQFF.